What follows are 29 T cell receptor beta chains derived from one specimen sequenced in a study of blood T cell repertoires in COVID-19. Only in-frame clones appear in the TCRdb table, and some are missing; sequencing was by immunoSEQ multiplex PCR. The table includes approximately 260,000 clones, under 90% detected once. The sequencing sample was made of PBMCs or T cells enriched from blood (not recorded which). The receptors derive from a man aged 30 to 45 with acute COVID-19.

The chain carries TRBV18 and TRBJ1-6; no reliable D call. This CDR3 has 14 amino acids. V was cut by 3 bases and J by 8 bases, with 11 bases left in between. Germline CDR1 KGHSH, CDR2 LQKENI. CDR3 nucleotides: TGTGCCAGCTCACCGGCTCGGAGCGATTCACCCCTCCACTTT. It is translated as CASSPARSDSPLHF.

Of note for this clone: The same CDR3 can be traced to other DNA sequences in this sample. The J gene is TRBJ1-3, the V gene TRBV3-1 (or the pseudogene TRBV3-2); tentative D call: TRBD1 (6 bases). The V end lost 1 base, the J end lost 0 bases, and 7 bases lay between the germline ends. The CDR3 sequence is 15 residues long. Germline values: CDR1 LGHDT, CDR2 YNNKEL (reference sequence). CDR3 DNA sequence: TGTGCCAGCAGCCAAGTACAGGGCTCTGGAAACACCATATATTTT. Translated: CASSQVQGSGNTIYF.

The chain is built from TRBV5-4 and TRBJ1-3; 10 bases match TRBD1. The CDR3 is 15 residues long. Per germline, CDR1 SGHNT and CDR2 YYREEE (reference sequence). The V segment lost 3 bases and the J segment 2 bases; nucleotides outside the gene matches: 2. CDR3 protein: CASSSGQGAGNTIYF. The DNA of the CDR3 is TGTGCCAGCAGCTCTGGACAGGGGGCTGGAAACACCATATATTTT.

The V gene is TRBV9, the J gene TRBJ2-3, with D tentatively TRBD2 (7 bases). V was clipped by 4 bases and J by 2 bases, with 17 bases between them. CDR1 and CDR2 from the germline V gene are SGDLS and YYNGEE. The CDR3 runs 16 residues. Here the CDR3 reads CASSPRWRGPTDTQYF. The CDR3 DNA sequence: TGTGCCAGCAGCCCTCGTTGGCGGGGGCCCACAGATACGCAGTATTTT.

The chain employs TRBV11-2 and TRBJ2-7; 8 bases line up with TRBD1. The V gene's germline CDR1 is SGHAT and CDR2 FQNNGV. The J segment lost 0 bases and the V segment lost 0 bases, leaving 4 bases of the junction unmatched. This CDR3 is 16 amino acids long. This CDR3 is CASSLDQGARSYEQYV. Written as DNA, the CDR3 is TGTGCCAGCAGCTTAGATCAGGGGGCTCGCTCCTACGAGCAGTACGTC.

In regard to this clone: Different DNA sequences within this sample yield the same CDR3. This chain uses TRBV5-4 with TRBJ1-5; tentative D call: TRBD1 (6 bases). The V gene's germline CDR1 is SGHNT and CDR2 YYREEE (reference sequence). The CDR3 runs to 14 residues. Trimming removed 3 bases from V and 0 bases from J, with 7 bases in between. The CDR3 loop reads CASSSRGSNQPQHF. CDR3 nucleotides: TGTGCCAGCAGCTCCAGGGGTAGCAATCAGCCCCAGCATTTT.

The V call is TRBV24-1, the J call TRBJ1-2; perhaps TRBD1 as D (6 bases). CDR1 and CDR2 from the germline V gene are KGHDR and SFDVKD. The CDR3 is 14 residues long. The V end was cut by 2 bases, the J end by 5 bases, with 11 bases between. DNA of the CDR3: TGTGCCACCAGTGATTCTACAAGGGGGTATGGCTACACCTTC. It translates to CATSDSTRGYGYTF.

The rearrangement joins TRBV29-1 to TRBJ1-2, with a tentative D call TRBD1 (6 bases). CDR3 size: 15 residues. V was trimmed by 3 bases and J by 7 bases, leaving 21 bases between them. CDR1 SQVTM and CDR2 ANQGSEA come from the germline V gene. This CDR3 is CSVDSLGRGVGGYTF. CDR3 DNA sequence: TGCAGCGTTGATTCGTTGGGCAGGGGAGTTGGTGGCTACACCTTC.

The chain carries TRBV19 and TRBJ1-5; D unclear. Per the germline V gene, CDR1 is LNHDA and CDR2 is SQIVND (reference sequence). Trimming removed 6 bases from V and 3 bases from J, with 12 bases in between. The CDR3 has 14 amino acids. CDR3 sequence: CASRRGGFNQPQHF. The DNA of the CDR3 is TGTGCCAGTAGAAGAGGAGGGTTCAATCAGCCCCAGCATTTT.

CDR3 DNA: TGTGCCAGCAGCCAACGGGGGGAGGGAGAAGAGACCCAGTACTTC. It encodes CASSQRGEGEETQYF. The V and J genes are TRBV4-2 and TRBJ2-5; 7 nucleotides line up with TRBD2. Germline CDR1 is LGHNA and CDR2 is YNFKEQ. The ends lost 2 bases at V and 3 bases at J; junction bases unmatched: 6. CDR3 length: 15 amino acids.

The chain is built from TRBV6-1 and TRBJ2-2; tentatively, D is TRBD1 (7 bases). The germline V gene has CDR1 MNHNS and CDR2 SASEGT. V was cut by 1 base and J by 15 bases, with 18 bases left in between. This CDR3 comprises 14 residues. The CDR3 loop reads CASSEGPRPRGVFF. DNA for the CDR3: TGTGCCAGCAGTGAAGGGCCCCGGCCCAGGGGGGTGTTTTTT.

The chain has TRBV7-3 and TRBJ2-2; 7 nucleotides match TRBD1. With 5 bases clipped from V and 4 bases from J, the junction kept 7 bases outside the gene matches. CDR3 length: 15 amino acids. CDR1 and CDR2 from the germline V gene are SGHTA and FQGTGA. The chain's CDR3 is CASSVRQGPTGELFF. The CDR3 nucleotides read TGTGCCAGCAGCGTTCGACAGGGACCCACCGGGGAGCTGTTTTTT.

The chain links TRBV29-1 to TRBJ1-2, with TRBD1 matching over 7 bases. The CDR3 contains 12 residues. The germline gives CDR1 SQVTM, CDR2 ANQGSEA. J lost 8 bases, V lost 4 bases, and 7 bases had no gene match. The CDR3 DNA follows: TGCAGCGTTGTACAGGGGACTGGAGGCTACACCTTC. Translation gives CSVVQGTGGYTF.

This clone was observed a single time. J is TRBJ1-1 and V is TRBV25-1; no reliable D call. Germline lookup yields CDR1 MGHDK and CDR2 SYGVNS. This CDR3 is built from 13 residues. Between the trimmed V and J ends, which lost 1 base and 1 base, there was a span of 4 bases. The CDR3 loop is CASSESGNTEAFF. The CDR3 DNA reads TGTGCCAGCAGTGAATCGGGGAACACTGAAGCTTTCTTT. Combining the CDR3 with reference TRBV25-1 and TRBJ1-1 gives the whole variable domain EADIYQTPRYLVIGTGKKITLECSQTMGHDKMYWYQQDPGMELHLIHYSYGVNSTEKGDLSSESTVSRIRTEHFPLTLESARPSHTSQYLCASSESGNTEAFFGQGTRLTVV.

The V and J genes are TRBV18 and TRBJ2-2, with D possibly TRBD1 on 5 matching bases. With 3 bases removed from V and 5 bases from J, the gap between germline ends came to 13 bases. There are 15 residues in the CDR3. Germline V lookup: CDR1 KGHSH, CDR2 LQKENI. Here the CDR3 DNA reads TGTGCCAGCTCACCCCCCCAGGGATTTACCGGGGAGCTGTTTTTT. Translation: CASSPPQGFTGELFF.

V gene TRBV6-5 combines with J gene TRBJ1-4, with D possibly being TRBD1 (5 bases). Trimming removed 7 bases at V and 0 bases at J, with 9 bases between. Germline V gene lookup returns CDR1 MNHEY and CDR2 SVGAGI. This CDR3 region has 14 residues. CDR3 DNA sequence: TGTGCCAGCAAACAGGCCCCAACTAATGAAAAACTGTTTTTT. This encodes CASKQAPTNEKLFF.

The CDR3 loop is CASSRASGSNEQFF. The CDR3, as DNA: TGTGCCAGCAGCCGGGCTAGCGGGTCAAATGAGCAGTTCTTC. The chain employs TRBV3-1 (or the pseudogene TRBV3-2) and TRBJ2-1, with 8 bases that match TRBD2. Looked up from germline, CDR1 is LGHDT and CDR2 is YNNKEL (reference sequence). J was trimmed by 7 bases and V by 4 bases; bases with no gene match: 6. The CDR3 consists of 14 residues.

This chain joins TRBV28 and TRBJ1-5; unclear D gene. Trimming shortened V by 3 bases and J by 4 bases, and 13 bases separated the two germline ends. The CDR3 contains 15 residues. The germline CDR1 and CDR2 sequences are MDHEN and SYDVKM. CDR3 region: CASSFTASGNQPQHF. CDR3 bases: TGTGCCAGCAGTTTTACGGCCAGCGGAAATCAGCCCCAGCATTTT.

This clone has more than one count but fewer than ten. This chain joins TRBV2 and TRBJ1-5; 7 positions agree with TRBD1. The V and J ends lost 7 bases and 9 bases, in that order; junction bases with no gene match: 9. This CDR3 contains 13 residues. Germline assignment: CDR1 SNHLY and CDR2 FYNNEI. The CDR3 spells CASTDRAQGPQHF. As DNA, the CDR3 is TGTGCCAGCACAGACAGGGCGCAAGGGCCCCAGCATTTT.

Here the CDR3 DNA reads TGTGCCAGCAGCCGGACATTGGGACAGCAGAACACTGAAGCTTTCTTT. Protein product: CASSRTLGQQNTEAFF. V and J are TRBV5-5 and TRBJ1-1; 7 bases are shared with TRBD1. Germline CDR1 and CDR2: SGHKS and YYEKEE (reference sequence). This CDR3 has 16 amino acids. The junction had 10 bases not matched to a gene; V was cut back by 4 bases and J by 1 base.

The V gene is TRBV6-1, the J gene TRBJ1-1; D possibly corresponds to TRBD1 (6 bases). The CDR3 covers 14 residues. Germline V gene lookup returns CDR1 MNHNS and CDR2 SASEGT. The V gene lost 2 bases and the J gene lost 4 bases, with 11 bases spanning the gap. The CDR3 loop is CASSETGLFTEAFF. The DNA of the CDR3 is TGTGCCAGCAGTGAAACAGGGCTTTTCACTGAAGCTTTCTTT.

This CDR3 is CASRVAGTGFNEQFF. For the CDR3, the DNA is TGCGCCAGCAGGGTGGCCGGGACAGGGTTCAATGAGCAGTTCTTC. The chain recombines TRBV5-1 with TRBJ2-1, with 9 bases lining up with TRBD1. Germline loops: CDR1 SGHRS, CDR2 YFSETQ. The CDR3 consists of 15 residues. The V gene end was trimmed by 5 bases and the J gene end by 6 bases; junction bases not matched to a gene: 9.

The chain joins TRBV9 to TRBJ1-4; TRBD1 might be the D (6 bases). Germline V gene sequence: CDR1 SGDLS, CDR2 YYNGEE. The CDR3 has 15 amino acids. Trimming took 4 bases from V and 3 from J, leaving 13 bases between them. Here the CDR3 DNA reads TGTGCCAGCAGCAGCGGGGGGCGGCCTAATGAAAAACTGTTTTTT. Protein product: CASSSGGRPNEKLFF.

The rearrangement joins TRBV19 to TRBJ1-2; TRBD1 might be the D (6 bases). Germline V lookup: CDR1 LNHDA, CDR2 SQIVND (reference sequence). CDR3 size: 14 residues. With 5 bases removed from V and 2 bases from J, the gap between germline ends came to 12 bases. The DNA of the CDR3 is TGTGCCAGTAGTGCCGGGACACCCAACTATGGCTACACCTTC. Translating gives CASSAGTPNYGYTF.

This clone came up a few times. The V and J genes are TRBV14 and TRBJ2-3, with 7 bases fitting TRBD1. Losses at the gene ends were 4 bases for V and 2 bases for J; bases not matched to a gene: 3. Germline V CDR1 and CDR2: SGHDN, FVKESK. The CDR3 has 14 amino acids. This chain's CDR3 is CASSPGQHTDTQYF. CDR3 in DNA: TGTGCCAGCAGCCCGGGACAGCACACAGATACGCAGTATTTT. Variable domain in full (rest from reference TRBV14 and TRBJ2-3): EAGVTQFPSHSVIEKGQTVTLRCDPISGHDNLYWYRRVMGKEIKFLLHFVKESKQDESGMPNNRFLAERTGGTYSTLKVQPAELEDSGVYFCASSPGQHTDTQYFGPGTRLTVL.

V gene TRBV11-2 combines with J gene TRBJ2-6; 7 bases map to TRBD2. V gave up 4 bases and J gave up 3 bases; unmatched junction bases: 15. From germline, CDR1 is SGHAT and CDR2 FQNNGV. The CDR3 loop spans 19 amino acids. Written as DNA, the CDR3 is TGTGCCAGCAGCTGGAGGGCCCTCGCGGGGGAGGATGGGGCCAACGTCCTGACTTTC. This encodes CASSWRALAGEDGANVLTF. Combining the CDR3 with reference TRBV11-2 and TRBJ2-6 gives the whole variable domain EAGVAQSPRYKIIEKRQSVAFWCNPISGHATLYWYQQILGQGPKLLIQFQNNGVVDDSQLPKDRFSAERLKGVDSTLKIQPAKLEDSAVYLCASSWRALAGEDGANVLTFGAGSRLTVL.

The J gene is TRBJ1-5, the V gene TRBV2; D not resolved. With 0 bases removed from V and 2 bases from J, the gap between germline ends came to 8 bases. This CDR3 region has 15 residues. Germline CDR1 reads SNHLY; CDR2 reads FYNNEI. CDR3 DNA sequence: TGTGCCAGCAGTGAAGCGTTTTCTGGCAATCAGCCCCAGCATTTT. This sequence encodes CASSEAFSGNQPQHF.

The J gene is TRBJ1-2, the V gene TRBV7-6; TRBD1 matches 9 bases. Trimming took 5 bases from V and 4 from J; bases not matched to a gene: 8. The CDR3 extends over 15 amino acids. The germline CDR1 and CDR2 sequences are SGHVS and FNYEAQ. The CDR3, as DNA: TGTGCCAGCAGCCTAACAGGGGGCGGTAGCTATGGCTACACCTTC. Protein: CASSLTGGGSYGYTF.

V usage is TRBV4-1 and J usage is TRBJ1-2, with TRBD1 matching over 9 bases. CDR1 MGHRA and CDR2 YSYEKL come from the germline V gene. The length of the CDR3 is 15 residues. Unmatched junction bases numbered 4, after V lost 3 bases and J lost 2 bases. This CDR3 reads CASSQGDRANYGYTF. CDR3 DNA sequence: TGCGCCAGCAGCCAGGGGGACAGGGCCAACTATGGCTACACCTTC.